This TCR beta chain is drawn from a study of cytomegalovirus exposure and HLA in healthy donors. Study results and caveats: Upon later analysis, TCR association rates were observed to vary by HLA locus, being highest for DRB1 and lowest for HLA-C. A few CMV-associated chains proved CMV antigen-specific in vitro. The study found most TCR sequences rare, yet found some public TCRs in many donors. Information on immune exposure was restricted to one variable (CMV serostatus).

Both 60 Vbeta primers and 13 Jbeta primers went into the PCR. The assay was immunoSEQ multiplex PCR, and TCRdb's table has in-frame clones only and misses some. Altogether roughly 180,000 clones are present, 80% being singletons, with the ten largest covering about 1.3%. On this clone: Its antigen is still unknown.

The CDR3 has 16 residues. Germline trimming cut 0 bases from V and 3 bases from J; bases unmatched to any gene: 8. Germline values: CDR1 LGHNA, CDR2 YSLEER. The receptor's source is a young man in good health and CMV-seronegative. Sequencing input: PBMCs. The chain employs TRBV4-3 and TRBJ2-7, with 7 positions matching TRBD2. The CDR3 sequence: CASSQDLAGVNYEQYF. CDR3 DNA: TGCGCCAGCAGCCAAGATCTCGCGGGAGTAAACTACGAGCAGTACTTC.